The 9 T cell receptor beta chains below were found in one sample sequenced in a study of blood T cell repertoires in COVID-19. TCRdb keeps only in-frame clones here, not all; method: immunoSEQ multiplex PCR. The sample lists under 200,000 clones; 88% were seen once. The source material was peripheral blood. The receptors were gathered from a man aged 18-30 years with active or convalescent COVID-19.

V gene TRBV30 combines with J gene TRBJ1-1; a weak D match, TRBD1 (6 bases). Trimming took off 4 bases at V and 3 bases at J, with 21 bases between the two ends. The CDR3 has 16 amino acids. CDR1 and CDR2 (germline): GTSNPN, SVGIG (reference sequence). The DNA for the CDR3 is TGTGCCTGGACCCAAGAACAGGGCATCCCAGACACTGAAGCTTTCTTT. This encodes CAWTQEQGIPDTEAFF.

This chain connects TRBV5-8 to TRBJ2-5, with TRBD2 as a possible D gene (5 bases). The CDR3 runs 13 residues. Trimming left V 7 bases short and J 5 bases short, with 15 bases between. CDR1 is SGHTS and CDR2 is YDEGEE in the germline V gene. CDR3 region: CASPVGVGETQYF. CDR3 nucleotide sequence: TGTGCCAGCCCTGTCGGGGTGGGGGAGACCCAGTACTTC.

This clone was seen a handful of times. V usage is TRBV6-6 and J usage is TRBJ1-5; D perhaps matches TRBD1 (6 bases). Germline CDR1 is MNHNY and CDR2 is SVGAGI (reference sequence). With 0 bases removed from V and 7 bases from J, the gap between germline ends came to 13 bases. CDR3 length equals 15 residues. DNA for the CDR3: TGTGCCAGCAGTTACTCCTCCCCAGGGGCGCAGCCCCAGCATTTT. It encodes CASSYSSPGAQPQHF.

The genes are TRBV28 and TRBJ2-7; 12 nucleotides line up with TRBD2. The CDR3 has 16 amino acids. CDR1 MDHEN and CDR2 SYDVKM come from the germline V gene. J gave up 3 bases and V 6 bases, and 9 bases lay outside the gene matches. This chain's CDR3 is CASSLHRTSGDYEQYF. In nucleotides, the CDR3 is TGTGCCAGCAGCCTTCATCGGACTAGCGGGGACTACGAGCAGTACTTC.

The CDR3 loop reads CASSVVGAGGFLFF. Here the CDR3 DNA reads TGTGCCAGCAGCGTAGTTGGAGCGGGAGGGTTTTTGTTCTTC. This chain joins TRBV9 and TRBJ2-1; 10 bases are shared with TRBD2. Unmatched junction bases numbered 9, after V lost 0 bases and J lost 15 bases. The CDR3 runs to 14 residues. In germline, CDR1 is SGDLS, CDR2 YYNGEE.

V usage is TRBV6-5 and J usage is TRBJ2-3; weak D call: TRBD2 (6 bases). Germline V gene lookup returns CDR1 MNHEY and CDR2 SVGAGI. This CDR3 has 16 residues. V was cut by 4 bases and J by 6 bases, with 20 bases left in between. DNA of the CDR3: TGTGCCAGCAGTTGGGGGGTGTCCACACAGTTGGATACGCAGTATTTT. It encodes CASSWGVSTQLDTQYF.

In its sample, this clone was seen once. CDR3 DNA sequence: TGTGCCAGCAGCCTATACACCGGGGAGCTGTTTTTT. Residues: CASSLYTGELFF. V and J are TRBV7-9 and TRBJ2-2; D unclear. This CDR3 is 12 amino acids long. Looked up from germline, CDR1 is SEHNR and CDR2 is FQNEAQ (reference sequence). V was trimmed by 5 bases and J by 3 bases, leaving 4 bases between them.

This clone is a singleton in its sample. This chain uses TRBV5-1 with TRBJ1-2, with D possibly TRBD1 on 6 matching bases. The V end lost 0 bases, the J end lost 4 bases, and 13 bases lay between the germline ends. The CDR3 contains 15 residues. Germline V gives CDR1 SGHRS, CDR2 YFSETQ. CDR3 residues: CASSLVGGSSYGYTF. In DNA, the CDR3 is TGCGCCAGCAGCTTGGTTGGGGGCTCTAGCTATGGCTACACCTTC.

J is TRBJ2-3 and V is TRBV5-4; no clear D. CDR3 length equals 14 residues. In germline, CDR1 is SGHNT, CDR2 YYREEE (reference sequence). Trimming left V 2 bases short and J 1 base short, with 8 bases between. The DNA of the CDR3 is TGTGCCAGCAGCTTCTCGCGGCGCACAGATACGCAGTATTTT. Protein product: CASSFSRRTDTQYF. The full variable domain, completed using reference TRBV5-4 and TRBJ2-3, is ETGVTQSPTHLIKTRGQQVTLRCSSQSGHNTVSWYQQALGQGPQFIFQYYREEENGRGNFPPRFSGLQFPNYSSELNVNALELDDSALYLCASSFSRRTDTQYFGPGTRLTVL.